Listed here are 4 T cell receptor beta chains from one sample, sequenced in a study of shared clonotypes between healthy human individuals. Generated by immunoSEQ multiplex PCR, the TCRdb table keeps only in-frame clones and is missing some. The table records about 1,500,000 clones, 95% to 97% of them present only once. Sequenced sample: naive CD4+ T cells sorted from blood. Subset denoted: CD45RA+ positively selected. These receptors were collected from a man aged 30 to 39 in good health.

The chain carries TRBV5-1 and TRBJ2-3; a possible D gene is TRBD1 (5 bases). V lost 1 base and J 0 bases, leaving 12 bases between the germline ends. The length of the CDR3 is 16 residues. Germline V gene sequence: CDR1 SGHRS, CDR2 YFSETQ. CDR3 loop: CASSLRQGSSTDTQYF. The DNA of the CDR3 is TGCGCCAGCAGCTTGAGGCAGGGTAGCAGCACAGATACGCAGTATTTT.

The chain has TRBV19 and TRBJ1-1, with D possibly being TRBD1 (6 bases). Germline V gene lookup returns CDR1 LNHDA and CDR2 SQIVND (reference sequence). Trimming removed 6 bases at V and 4 bases at J, with 12 bases between. This CDR3 is 13 amino acids long. CDR3 residues: CASRPQGPTEAFF. CDR3 nucleotide sequence: TGTGCCAGTAGGCCACAGGGCCCCACTGAAGCTTTCTTT.

This chain joins TRBV5-6 and TRBJ2-1; no reliable D call. The germline CDR1 and CDR2 sequences are SGHDT and YYEEEE. This CDR3 spans 12 amino acids. V was clipped by 4 bases and J by 13 bases, with 15 bases between them. The CDR3 is CASSAGRTLQFF. The DNA for the CDR3 is TGTGCCAGCAGCGCCGGACGGACCCTTCAGTTCTTC.

This chain uses TRBV25-1 with TRBJ1-1; TRBD1 agrees at 7 bases. V dropped 2 bases and J dropped 4; count of bases not matched to a gene: 10. CDR1 is MGHDK, CDR2 SYGVNS, per germline. The CDR3 sequence is 16 residues long. The CDR3 DNA sequence: TGTGCCAGCAGTGAAGGAGACAGGGTAGCGAGCACTGAAGCTTTCTTT. It yields the protein CASSEGDRVASTEAFF.